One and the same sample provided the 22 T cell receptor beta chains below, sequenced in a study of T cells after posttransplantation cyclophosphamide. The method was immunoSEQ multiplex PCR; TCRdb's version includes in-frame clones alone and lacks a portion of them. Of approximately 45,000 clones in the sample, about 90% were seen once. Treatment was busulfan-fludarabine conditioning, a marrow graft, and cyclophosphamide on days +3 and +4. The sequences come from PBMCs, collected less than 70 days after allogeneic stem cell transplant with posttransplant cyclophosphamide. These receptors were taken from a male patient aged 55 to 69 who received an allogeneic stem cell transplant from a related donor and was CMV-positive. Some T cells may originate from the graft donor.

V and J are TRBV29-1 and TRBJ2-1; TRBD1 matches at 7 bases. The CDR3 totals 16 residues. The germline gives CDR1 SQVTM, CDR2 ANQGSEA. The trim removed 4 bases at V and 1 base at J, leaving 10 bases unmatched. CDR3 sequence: CSVGARDSASYNEQFF. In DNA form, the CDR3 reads TGCAGCGTTGGAGCCCGGGACAGCGCTTCCTACAATGAGCAGTTCTTC.

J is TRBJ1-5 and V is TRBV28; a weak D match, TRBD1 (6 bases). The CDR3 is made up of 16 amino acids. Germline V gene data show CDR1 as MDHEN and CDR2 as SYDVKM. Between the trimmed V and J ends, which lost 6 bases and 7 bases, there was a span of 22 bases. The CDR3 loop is CASRWGGLGGWQPQHF. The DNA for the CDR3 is TGTGCCAGCAGATGGGGGGGGCTTGGGGGATGGCAGCCCCAGCATTTT. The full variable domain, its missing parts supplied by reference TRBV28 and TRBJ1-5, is DVKVTQSSRYLVKRTGEKVFLECVQDMDHENMFWYRQDPGLGLRLIYFSYDVKMKEKGDIPEGYSVSREKKERFSLILESASTNQTSMYLCASRWGGLGGWQPQHFGDGTRLSIL.

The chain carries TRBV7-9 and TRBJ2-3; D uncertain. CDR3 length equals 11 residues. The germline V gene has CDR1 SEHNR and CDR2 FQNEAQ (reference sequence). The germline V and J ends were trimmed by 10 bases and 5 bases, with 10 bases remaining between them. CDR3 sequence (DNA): TGTGCCACCGCTCGAGGAGATACGCAGTATTTT. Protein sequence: CATARGDTQYF.

This chain's CDR3 is CASSESFGQETQYF. CDR3 bases: TGCGCCAGCAGTGAGTCGTTCGGGCAAGAGACCCAGTACTTC. V gene TRBV10-2 combines with J gene TRBJ2-5; D not resolved. Germline-derived CDR1 and CDR2 are WSHSY and SAAADI. V lost 0 bases and J lost 2, with 7 bases in between. CDR3 length equals 14 residues.

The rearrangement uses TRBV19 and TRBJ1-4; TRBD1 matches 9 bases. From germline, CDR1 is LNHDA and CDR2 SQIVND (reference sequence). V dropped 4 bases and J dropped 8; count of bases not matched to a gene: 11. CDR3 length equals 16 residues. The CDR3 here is CASSTHGQGKEEKLFF. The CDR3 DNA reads TGTGCCAGTAGTACTCACGGACAGGGGAAAGAAGAAAAACTGTTTTTT.

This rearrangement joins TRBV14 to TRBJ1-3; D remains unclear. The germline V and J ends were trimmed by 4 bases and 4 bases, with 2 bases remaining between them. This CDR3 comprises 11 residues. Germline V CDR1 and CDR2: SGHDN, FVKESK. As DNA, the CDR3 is TGTGCCAGCAGCCCGGGAAACACCATATATTTT. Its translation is CASSPGNTIYF.

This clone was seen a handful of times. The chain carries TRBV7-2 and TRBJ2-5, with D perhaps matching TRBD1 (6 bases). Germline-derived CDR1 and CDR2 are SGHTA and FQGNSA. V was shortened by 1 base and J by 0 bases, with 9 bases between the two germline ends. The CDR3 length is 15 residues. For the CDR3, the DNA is TGTGCCAGCAGCTTAGGGGACACATACCAAGAGACCCAGTACTTC. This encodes CASSLGDTYQETQYF.

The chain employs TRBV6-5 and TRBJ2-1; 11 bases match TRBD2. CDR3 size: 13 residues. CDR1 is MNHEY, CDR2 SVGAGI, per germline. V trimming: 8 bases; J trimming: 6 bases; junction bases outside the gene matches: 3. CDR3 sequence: CASGGLAVNEQFF. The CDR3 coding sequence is TGTGCCAGCGGGGGACTAGCGGTCAATGAGCAGTTCTTC.

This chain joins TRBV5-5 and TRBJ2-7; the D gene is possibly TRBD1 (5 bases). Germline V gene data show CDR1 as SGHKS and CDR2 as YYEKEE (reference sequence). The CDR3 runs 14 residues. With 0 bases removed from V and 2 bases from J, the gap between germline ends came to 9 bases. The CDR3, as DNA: TGTGCCAGCAGCTTGGTCCCAGGGCCCTACGAGCAGTACGTC. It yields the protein CASSLVPGPYEQYV.

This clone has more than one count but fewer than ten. CDR3 sequence: CARPPGTVTSAYNEQFF. The CDR3 DNA sequence: TGTGCCAGGCCCCCCGGGACAGTGACTTCTGCCTACAATGAGCAGTTCTTC. The chain couples TRBV27 to TRBJ2-1; TRBD1 aligns across 7 bases. CDR1 is MNHEY and CDR2 is SMNVEV in the germline V gene (reference sequence). With 9 bases clipped from V and 2 bases from J, the junction kept 16 bases outside the gene matches. The CDR3 loop spans 17 amino acids.

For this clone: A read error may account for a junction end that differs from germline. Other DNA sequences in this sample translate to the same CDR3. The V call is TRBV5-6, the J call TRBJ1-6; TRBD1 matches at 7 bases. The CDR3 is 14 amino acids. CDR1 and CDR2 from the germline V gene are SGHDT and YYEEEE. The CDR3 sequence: CASSLGQLNSPLHF. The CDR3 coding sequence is TGTGCCAGCAGTTTGGGACAGTTGAATTCCCCCCTCCACTTT. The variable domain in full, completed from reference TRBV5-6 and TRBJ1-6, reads DAGVTQSPTHLIKTRGQQVTLRCSPKSGHDTVSWYQQALGQGPQFIFQYYEEEERQRGNFPDRFSGHQFPNYSSELNVNALLLGDSALYLCASSLGQLNSPLHFGNGTRLTVT.

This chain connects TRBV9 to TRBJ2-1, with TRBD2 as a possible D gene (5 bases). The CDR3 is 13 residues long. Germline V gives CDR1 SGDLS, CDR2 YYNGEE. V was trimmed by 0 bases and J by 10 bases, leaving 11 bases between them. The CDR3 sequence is CASSVDLGSEQFF. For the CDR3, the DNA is TGTGCCAGCAGCGTAGATTTGGGGAGCGAGCAGTTCTTC.

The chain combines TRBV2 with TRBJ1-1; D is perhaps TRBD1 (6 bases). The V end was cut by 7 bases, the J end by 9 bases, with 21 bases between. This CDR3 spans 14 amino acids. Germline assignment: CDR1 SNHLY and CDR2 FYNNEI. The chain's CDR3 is CASNLPTGPLQAFF. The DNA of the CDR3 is TGTGCCAGCAATCTGCCGACAGGCCCCCTTCAAGCTTTCTTT.

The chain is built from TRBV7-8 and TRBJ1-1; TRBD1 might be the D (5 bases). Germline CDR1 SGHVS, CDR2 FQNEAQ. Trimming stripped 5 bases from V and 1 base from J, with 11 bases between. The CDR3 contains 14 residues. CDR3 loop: CASSVTTGNTEAFF. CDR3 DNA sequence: TGTGCCAGCAGCGTTACTACAGGGAACACTGAAGCTTTCTTT.

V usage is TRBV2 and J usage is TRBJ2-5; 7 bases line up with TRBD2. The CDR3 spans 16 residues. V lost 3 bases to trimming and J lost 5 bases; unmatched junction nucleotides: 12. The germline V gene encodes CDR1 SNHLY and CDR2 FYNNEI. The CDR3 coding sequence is TGTGCCAGCAGTGAGTTCCAGGGAGGGAGTTTGGAGACCCAGTACTTC. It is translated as CASSEFQGGSLETQYF.

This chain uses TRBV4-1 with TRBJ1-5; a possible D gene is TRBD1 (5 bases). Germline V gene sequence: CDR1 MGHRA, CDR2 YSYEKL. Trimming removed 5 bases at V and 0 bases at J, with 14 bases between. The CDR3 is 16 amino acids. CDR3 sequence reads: CASSGQNLYSNQPQHF. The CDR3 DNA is TGCGCCAGCAGCGGACAAAACTTGTATAGCAATCAGCCCCAGCATTTT.

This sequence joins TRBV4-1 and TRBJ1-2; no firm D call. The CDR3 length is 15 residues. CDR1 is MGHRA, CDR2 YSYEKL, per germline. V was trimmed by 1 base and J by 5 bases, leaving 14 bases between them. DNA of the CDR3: TGCGCCAGCAGCCAAGTGTGGGAGCCTGGGTATGGCTACACCTTC. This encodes CASSQVWEPGYGYTF.

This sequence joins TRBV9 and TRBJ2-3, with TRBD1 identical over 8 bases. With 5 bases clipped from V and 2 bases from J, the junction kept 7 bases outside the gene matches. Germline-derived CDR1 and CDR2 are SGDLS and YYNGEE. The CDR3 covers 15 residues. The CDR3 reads CASSAGGPVTDTQYF. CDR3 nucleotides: TGTGCCAGCAGTGCAGGGGGCCCGGTCACAGATACGCAGTATTTT. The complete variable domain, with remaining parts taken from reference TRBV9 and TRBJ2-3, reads DSGVTQTPKHLITATGQRVTLRCSPRSGDLSVYWYQQSLDQGLQFLIQYYNGEERAKGNILERFSAQQFPDLHSELNLSSLELGDSALYFCASSAGGPVTDTQYFGPGTRLTVL.

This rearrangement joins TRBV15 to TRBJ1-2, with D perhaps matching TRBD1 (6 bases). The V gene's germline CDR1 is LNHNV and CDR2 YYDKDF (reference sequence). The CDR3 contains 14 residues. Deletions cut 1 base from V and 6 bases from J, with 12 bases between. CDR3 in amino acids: CATSRAGTQDGYTF. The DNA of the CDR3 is TGTGCCACCAGCAGAGCCGGGACACAAGATGGCTACACCTTC.

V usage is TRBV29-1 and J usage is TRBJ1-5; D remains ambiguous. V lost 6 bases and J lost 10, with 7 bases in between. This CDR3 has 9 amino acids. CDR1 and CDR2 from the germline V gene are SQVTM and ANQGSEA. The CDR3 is CSVVLPQHF. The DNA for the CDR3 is TGCAGCGTCGTACTTCCCCAGCATTTT.

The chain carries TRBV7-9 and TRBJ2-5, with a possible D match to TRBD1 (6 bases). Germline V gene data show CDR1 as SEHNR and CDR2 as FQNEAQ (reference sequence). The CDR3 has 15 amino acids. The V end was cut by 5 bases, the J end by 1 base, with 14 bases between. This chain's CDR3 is CASSPRSDSQETQYF. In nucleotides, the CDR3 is TGTGCCAGCAGCCCCCGATCGGACAGCCAAGAGACCCAGTACTTC.

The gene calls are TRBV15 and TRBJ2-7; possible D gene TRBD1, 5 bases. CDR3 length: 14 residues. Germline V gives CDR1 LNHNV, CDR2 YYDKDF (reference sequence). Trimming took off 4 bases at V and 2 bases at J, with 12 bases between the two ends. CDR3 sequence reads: CATSTLGVTYEQYF. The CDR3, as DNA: TGTGCCACCAGCACCTTAGGGGTTACCTACGAGCAGTACTTC.